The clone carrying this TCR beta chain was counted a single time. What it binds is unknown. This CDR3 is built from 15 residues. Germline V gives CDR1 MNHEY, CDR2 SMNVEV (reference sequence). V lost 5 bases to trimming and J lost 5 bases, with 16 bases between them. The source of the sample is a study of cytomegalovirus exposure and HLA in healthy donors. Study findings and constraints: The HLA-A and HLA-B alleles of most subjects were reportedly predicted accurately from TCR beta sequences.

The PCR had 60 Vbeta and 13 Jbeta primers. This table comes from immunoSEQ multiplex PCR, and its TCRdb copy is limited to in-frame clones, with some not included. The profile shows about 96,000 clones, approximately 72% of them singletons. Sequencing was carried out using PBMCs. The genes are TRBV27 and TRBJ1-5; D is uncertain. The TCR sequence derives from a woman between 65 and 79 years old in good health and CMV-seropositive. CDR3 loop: CASSPLSTQDQPQHF. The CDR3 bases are TGTGCCAGCAGTCCCCTATCGACACAAGATCAGCCCCAGCATTTT.